This T cell receptor (beta chain) was found in a study of shared clonotypes between healthy human individuals. About the research overall: CD4 naive cells filled three plates per donor, CD4 memory three, CD8 naive two and CD8 memory one.

The CDR3 sequence is 15 residues long. Subsets obtained from CD4+ cells comprised CD45RA+ naive and CD45RA-negative memory cells. With regard to this clone: Antigen: not known.

General observations from the study: Depth of sequencing was expected to influence donor clonotype sharing. It was the non-shared clonotypes that had lower generation probabilities than clonotypes shared by all four donors.

The repertoire was sequenced with immunoSEQ multiplex PCR; TCRdb's copy has only in-frame clones and lacks some. This table has more than 2,000,000 clones, approximately 92% appearing once. The TCR was taken from a man between 18 and 29 years old in good health. This rearrangement joins TRBV21-1 to TRBJ1-1; the table names TRBD1, a call not compared with the DNA. TRBV21-1 is labeled a pseudogene. Sequencing was carried out using naive CD4+ T cells sorted from blood. The subset was: CD45RA+ positively selected. In nucleotides, the CDR3 is TGTGCCAGCAGCAAAGGGTTTATTAAAGGGGGCGGAGCTTTCTTT. Amino acid sequence: CASSKGFIKGGGAFF.